These T cell receptor beta chains were read from a single sample in a study of T cell changes during pregnancy in multiple sclerosis. Sequenced by immunoSEQ multiplex PCR; TCRdb stores in-frame clones only, minus some. The data hold 60,000 to 95,000 clones, with around nine tenths observed a single time. Sequencing was performed on CD4+ T cells from peripheral blood mononuclear cells, taken before pregnancy. These receptor sequences come from a female donor with multiple sclerosis, enrolled in a pregnancy study. Each CDR3 is given with its conserved first and last residue. The D gene is left open where the match is weak. Not all rows give a size; the values are once, few, many and, for expanded clones, a class.

NA,TRBJ2-7,NA,TRBV18,CASSLSASYEQYF,TGTGCCAGCTCACTTTCAGCGTCCTACGAGCAGTACTTC
NA,TRBJ1-5,once,TRBV6-6,CASSGQSNQPQHF,TGTGCCAGCTCAGGGCAGTCCAATCAGCCCCAGCATTTT
NA,TRBJ2-7,NA,TRBV6-5,CASSSTAYEQYF,TGTGCCAGCAGTTCGACTGCCTACGAGCAGTACTTC
TRBD1,TRBJ2-7,NA,TRBV5-6,CASSLVAQGYVEQYF,TGTGCCAGCAGCTTGGTAGCACAGGGGTATGTCGAGCAGTACTTC
NA,TRBJ2-2,once,TRBV7-9,CASSPQANTGELFF,TGTGCCAGCAGCCCCCAGGCTAACACCGGGGAGCTGTTTTTT
TRBD2,TRBJ2-7,NA,TRBV10-3,CASRGDVRLYEQYF,TGTGCCTCTCGGGGGGACGTGAGGCTCTACGAGCAGTACTTC
TRBD1,TRBJ1-6,once,TRBV2,CASIGRGQGNSPLHF,TGTGCCAGCATTGGGAGGGGACAGGGAAATTCACCCCTCCACTTT
NA,TRBJ1-6,NA,TRBV2,CASKAGRGPLHF,TGTGCCAGCAAAGCAGGCCGGGGACCCCTCCACTTT
NA,TRBJ1-5,NA,TRBV2,CASSGLGVSNQPQHF,TGTGCCAGCAGTGGCCTAGGGGTTAGCAATCAGCCCCAGCATTTT
TRBD2,TRBJ2-2,NA,TRBV9,CASSVEAGSTTGELFF,TGTGCCAGCAGCGTAGAAGCGGGGTCGACCACCGGGGAGCTGTTTTTT
NA,TRBJ2-5,NA,TRBV5-1,CASSLATTLKETQYF,TGCGCCAGCAGCTTGGCCACGACACTTAAAGAGACCCAGTACTTC